The 23 T cell receptor beta chains listed next were all sequenced from one sample in a study of cytomegalovirus exposure and HLA in healthy donors. 60 Vbeta and 13 Jbeta primers were used in PCR. Generated by immunoSEQ multiplex PCR, the TCRdb table keeps only in-frame clones and is missing some. The sample has about 100,000 clones, roughly four fifths seen once. Material: PBMCs. These receptors were taken from a male donor in good health and CMV-seropositive.

This clone was found a few times. The rearrangement links TRBV7-6 to TRBJ2-5; possibly TRBD2 for D (5 bases). TRBJ2-7 matches the DNA end more closely, so the J call is doubtful. CDR1 is SGHVS and CDR2 is FNYEAQ in the germline V gene. The CDR3 loop spans 15 amino acids. The CDR3 coding sequence is TGTGCCAGCAGCTTAGGTTCCGGACTCGTTTACGAGCAGTACTTC. It encodes CASSLGSGLVYEQYF.

J is TRBJ2-1 and V is TRBV25-1; 9 bases map to TRBD2. V shed 3 bases, J shed 10 bases, and the junction held 7 bases outside the gene matches. Germline CDR1 is MGHDK and CDR2 is SYGVNS. The CDR3 is made up of 14 amino acids. The CDR3 DNA reads TGTGCCAGCAGTGATGGCGGGGGGGCTCAGGAGCAGTTCTTC. Residues: CASSDGGGAQEQFF. Using reference TRBV25-1 and TRBJ2-1 for the parts outside the CDR3, the full variable domain is EADIYQTPRYLVIGTGKKITLECSQTMGHDKMYWYQQDPGMELHLIHYSYGVNSTEKGDLSSESTVSRIRTEHFPLTLESARPSHTSQYLCASSDGGGAQEQFFGPGTRLTVL.

This clone was counted only a few times. The chain combines TRBV19 with TRBJ2-6; a weak D match, TRBD1 (5 bases). This CDR3 has 14 amino acids. CDR1 LNHDA and CDR2 SQIVND come from the germline V gene (reference sequence). V gave up 5 bases and J gave up 4 bases, with 9 bases separating them. The CDR3 region has the DNA TGTGCCAGTAGTCCAGGGTACGGGGCCAACGTCCTGACTTTC. It is translated as CASSPGYGANVLTF.

The DNA of the CDR3 is TGTGCCAGCAGCTACTATGGGGCCAACGTCCTGACTTTC. Protein sequence: CASSYYGANVLTF. This chain links TRBV7-2 with TRBJ2-6; D remains ambiguous. CDR1 and CDR2 (germline): SGHTA, FQGNSA. Trimming took 4 bases from V and 3 from J, leaving 4 bases between them. This CDR3 comprises 13 residues.

J is TRBJ1-2 and V is TRBV4-3, with 7 bases fitting TRBD1. The CDR3 is made up of 18 amino acids. The junction had 14 bases not matched to a gene; V was cut back by 0 bases and J by 4 bases. Germline CDR1 reads LGHNA; CDR2 reads YSLEER. The CDR3 here is CASSQDWRQGQFSYGYTF. In nucleotides, the CDR3 is TGCGCCAGCAGCCAAGATTGGAGACAGGGACAGTTCAGCTATGGCTACACCTTC.

The V and J genes are TRBV7-3 and TRBJ1-6; 7 bases align to TRBD1. Germline CDR1 is SGHTA and CDR2 is FQGTGA. The ends lost 5 bases at V and 7 bases at J; junction bases unmatched: 2. The length of the CDR3 is 13 residues. CDR3 DNA sequence: TGTGCCAGCAGCCCACAGGGGAATTCACCCCTCCACTTT. Translated: CASSPQGNSPLHF.

The V gene is TRBV19, the J gene TRBJ1-3; D is unresolved. The CDR3 spans 16 residues. Germline CDR1 LNHDA, CDR2 SQIVND (reference sequence). Between the trimmed V and J ends, which lost 3 bases and 0 bases, there was a span of 12 bases. CDR3 nucleotide sequence: TGTGCCAGTAGTATTACGAGGAGCTACTCTGGAAACACCATATATTTT. Translation gives CASSITRSYSGNTIYF.

This clone was seen once. V and J are TRBV29-1 and TRBJ2-1, with TRBD1 as a possible D gene (5 bases). This CDR3 comprises 13 residues. Germline CDR1 is SQVTM and CDR2 is ANQGSEA. The V gene lost 3 bases and the J gene lost 8 bases, with 14 bases spanning the gap. CDR3 sequence reads: CSVDGLSRDEQFF. The CDR3 nucleotides are TGCAGCGTTGATGGCCTGTCCAGGGATGAGCAGTTCTTC.

This chain uses TRBV5-4 with TRBJ1-2; possible D gene TRBD1, 5 bases. This CDR3 has 16 amino acids. Trimming removed 5 bases from V and 0 bases from J, with 17 bases in between. Germline V gene lookup returns CDR1 SGHNT and CDR2 YYREEE (reference sequence). The CDR3, as DNA: TGTGCCAGCAGTTCCGGGGGAACACTGACTAACTATGGCTACACCTTC. It translates to CASSSGGTLTNYGYTF.

DNA of the CDR3: TGTGCCAGCAGCTTAGGGAAGGGGGCTCAGCCCCAGCATTTT. This sequence encodes CASSLGKGAQPQHF. This chain uses TRBV7-9 with TRBJ1-5; 7 bases are shared with TRBD1. V lost 1 base and J lost 6; bases outside the gene matches: 3. CDR3 length equals 14 residues. CDR1 is SEHNR and CDR2 is FQNEAQ in the germline V gene (reference sequence).

Note on this clone: This sample also contains other DNA sequences that code for the same CDR3. V gene TRBV6-5 combines with J gene TRBJ2-2, with 7 nucleotides matching TRBD1. Per germline, CDR1 MNHEY and CDR2 SVGAGI. J lost 6 bases, V lost 3 bases, and 7 bases had no gene match. This CDR3 has 15 residues. The CDR3 is CASSYGRQGSGELFF. CDR3 nucleotide sequence: TGTGCCAGCAGTTATGGAAGACAGGGTTCCGGGGAGCTGTTTTTT.

The J gene is TRBJ1-1, the V gene TRBV7-6; unclear D gene. The germline V gene has CDR1 SGHVS and CDR2 FNYEAQ. V gave up 5 bases and J gave up 1 base, with 11 bases separating them. The CDR3 consists of 14 residues. The CDR3 is CASSADAENTEAFF. DNA of the CDR3: TGTGCCAGCAGCGCAGATGCAGAGAACACTGAAGCTTTCTTT.

The V gene is TRBV13, the J gene TRBJ2-7; 11 bases are shared with TRBD1. Germline loops: CDR1 PRHDT, CDR2 FYEKMQ (reference sequence). CDR3 size: 16 residues. Trimming took 5 bases from V and 4 from J; bases not matched to a gene: 10. Here the CDR3 DNA reads TGTGCCAGCAGCCCCAGAGGACAGGGGGCGCGGTACGAGCAGTACTTC. Residues: CASSPRGQGARYEQYF.

A few counts support this clone. This rearrangement joins TRBV6-1 to TRBJ2-7, with TRBD1 identical over 7 bases. V dropped 8 bases and J dropped 2; count of bases not matched to a gene: 6. Looked up from germline, CDR1 is MNHNS and CDR2 is SASEGT. The CDR3 is made up of 13 amino acids. CDR3 in amino acids: CASWTGTTYEQYF. Here the CDR3 DNA reads TGTGCCAGCTGGACAGGAACCACCTACGAGCAGTACTTC.

Written as DNA, the CDR3 is TGTGCCAGCAGTTTGTTACAGGAATTTTATAGCAATCAGCCCCAGCATTTT. Translating it yields CASSLLQEFYSNQPQHF. The chain carries TRBV28 and TRBJ1-5; possible D gene TRBD1, 5 bases. The V gene's germline CDR1 is MDHEN and CDR2 SYDVKM. The germline V and J ends were trimmed by 3 bases and 0 bases, with 15 bases remaining between them. The CDR3 contains 17 residues.

This sequence joins TRBV30 and TRBJ1-1, with 10 bases matching TRBD1. This CDR3 region has 16 residues. V lost 0 bases and J lost 4; bases outside the gene matches: 8. The germline CDR1 and CDR2 sequences are GTSNPN and SVGIG (reference sequence). Here the CDR3 DNA reads TGTGCCTGGAGTGTCGCCAGGACAGGGGGGACCACTGAAGCTTTCTTT. It yields the protein CAWSVARTGGTTEAFF.

This rearrangement joins TRBV30 to TRBJ2-7; perhaps TRBD2 as D (6 bases). CDR3 length equals 14 residues. The V and J ends lost 2 bases and 7 bases respectively, with 18 bases between them. The germline V gene encodes CDR1 GTSNPN and CDR2 SVGIG (reference sequence). The CDR3: CAWSQTLPGGEQYF. CDR3 DNA: TGTGCCTGGAGTCAGACCTTACCCGGGGGAGAGCAGTACTTC.

This chain uses TRBV4-2 with TRBJ1-4; TRBD1 matches at 7 bases. CDR1 and CDR2 (germline): LGHNA, YNFKEQ. V was pared by 0 bases and J by 2 bases, with 12 bases of the junction left unmatched. This CDR3 region has 19 residues. As DNA, the CDR3 is TGTGCCAGCAGCCAAGATGGGCGGCAACAGGGGACGACTAATGAAAAACTGTTTTTT. This gives the protein CASSQDGRQQGTTNEKLFF.

The gene calls are TRBV7-3 and TRBJ1-1, with D uncertain. V lost 0 bases and J 7 bases, leaving 12 bases between the germline ends. In germline, CDR1 is SGHTA, CDR2 FQGTGA. The CDR3 consists of 14 residues. CDR3 in DNA: TGTGCCAGCAGCTTAACGCGGTGGCAAAGTGAAGCTTTCTTT. Protein: CASSLTRWQSEAFF.

The V and J genes are TRBV19 and TRBJ1-5, with D hard to call. V was pared by 3 bases and J by 11 bases, with 8 bases between. Germline CDR1 and CDR2: LNHDA and SQIVND (reference sequence). The CDR3 runs to 11 residues. The DNA for the CDR3 is TGTGCCAGTAGTATTAGGAGTACCCAGCATTTT. Its protein product is CASSIRSTQHF.

The J gene is TRBJ2-7, the V gene TRBV6-1; 7 nucleotides match TRBD1. The germline V gene has CDR1 MNHNS and CDR2 SASEGT. CDR3 length: 14 amino acids. The trim removed 3 bases at V and 5 bases at J, leaving 7 bases unmatched. The CDR3 loop is CASSDNLGTDEQYF. As DNA, the CDR3 is TGTGCCAGCAGTGATAATTTGGGGACAGACGAGCAGTACTTC.

This chain joins TRBV6-5 and TRBJ1-1; perhaps TRBD1 as D (5 bases). The V end lost 7 bases, the J end lost 1 base, and 13 bases lay between the germline ends. There are 14 residues in the CDR3. The germline V gene encodes CDR1 MNHEY and CDR2 SVGAGI. In DNA, the CDR3 is TGTGCCAGCACCAGAGGAAGGGGGAACACTGAAGCTTTCTTT. Its translation is CASTRGRGNTEAFF.

V and J are TRBV30 and TRBJ2-1, with D perhaps TRBD2 (6 bases). The V gene's germline CDR1 is GTSNPN and CDR2 SVGIG (reference sequence). The CDR3 runs 16 residues. With 1 base removed from V and 2 bases from J, the gap between germline ends came to 15 bases. The CDR3 is CAWSEAGRRAYNEQFF. The DNA of the CDR3 is TGTGCCTGGAGTGAGGCGGGACGGCGCGCCTACAATGAGCAGTTCTTC.